Each of the 23 T cell receptor beta chains below was sequenced from the same sample in a study of regulatory T cells in long-lasting Graves disease. Stated time point: persistent/refractory GD, antithyroid drugs over 5 years with positive TRAb. Following extraction of RNA from PBMCs, that RNA was used to make the TCR library. According to the study, TCR beta libraries were built with iRepertoire HTBI primers and CDR3-region Arm-PCR. Using its own MiXCR run on the multiplex PCR reads, TCRdb lists one record per CDR3 protein. In the table there are around 460,000 distinct CDR3 sequences, around a fifth of which are singletons. Sequenced material: peripheral blood mononuclear cells (PBMCs), taken when the disease was refractory, from a patient treated with antithyroid drugs. These receptors all come from a female donor with Graves disease.

This clonotype was found many times. This rearrangement joins TRBV28 to TRBJ1-4; no clear D gene. V lost 6 bases and J 7 bases, leaving 21 bases between the germline ends. The CDR3 runs to 16 residues. CDR1 and CDR2 (germline): MDHEN, SYDVKM. The CDR3 nucleotides are TGTGCCAGCAGCCCCGCTACCCTGGGGTTTAGTGAAAAACTGTTTTTT. Protein sequence: CASSPATLGFSEKLFF.

For this clonotype: This sequence may be a read error, since a much larger clone differs from it by one base. The V call is TRBV10-3, the J call TRBJ1-2; weak D call: TRBD1 (5 bases). CDR1 ENHRY and CDR2 SYGVKD come from the germline V gene. The CDR3 totals 14 residues. The CDR3 region is CTINLGRGNYGYTF. Here the CDR3 DNA reads TGTACCATCAATTTAGGTCGGGGGAACTATGGCTACACCTTC.

This rearrangement joins TRBV7-2 to TRBJ2-7, with 7 bases that match TRBD1. V gave up 3 bases and J gave up 4 bases; unmatched junction bases: 9. Germline V lookup: CDR1 SGHTA, CDR2 FQGNSA. The CDR3 runs to 15 residues. Here the CDR3 reads CASSFLWGQPYEQYF. As DNA, the CDR3 is TGTGCCAGCAGCTTTTTGTGGGGACAGCCTTACGAGCAGTACTTC. The full variable domain, in which reference TRBV7-2 and TRBJ2-7 provide the parts outside the CDR3, is GAGVSQSPSNKVTEKGKDVELRCDPISGHTALYWYRQSLGQGLEFLIYFQGNSAPDKSGLPSDRFSAERTGGSVSTLTIQRTQQEDSAVYLCASSFLWGQPYEQYFGPGTRLTVT.

This clonotype turned up a few times. CDR3 sequence reads: CAWKIPGRLQETQYF. The CDR3 DNA reads as TGTGCCTGGAAAATTCCGGGACGACTACAAGAGACCCAGTACTTC. The chain links TRBV30 to TRBJ2-5, with D possibly called TRBD1 or TRBD2 (5 bases each). V was clipped by 4 bases and J by 2 bases, with 17 bases between them. CDR1 is GTSNPN and CDR2 is SVGIG in the germline V gene (reference sequence). The CDR3 contains 15 residues.

This sequence joins TRBV30 and TRBJ1-6; D remains unclear. The CDR3 has 15 residues. The V and J ends lost 0 bases and 0 bases respectively, with 6 bases between them. The germline gives CDR1 GTSNPN, CDR2 SVGIG (reference sequence). This CDR3 reads CAWSVRRSYNSPLHF. The CDR3 DNA reads as TGTGCCTGGAGTGTACGTCGCTCCTATAATTCACCCCTCCACTTT.

This clonotype was seen repeatedly, ten times or more. This sequence joins TRBV9 and TRBJ1-1, with D perhaps matching TRBD1 (5 bases). Germline values: CDR1 SGDLS, CDR2 YYNGEE. Trimming cost V 1 base and J 7 bases, with 11 bases left between them. The CDR3 has 13 residues. DNA of the CDR3: TGTGCCAGCAGCGTAAAGGGGAGTGGTGAAGCTTTCTTT. Its translation is CASSVKGSGEAFF.

The genes are TRBV9 and TRBJ1-4; D gene uncertain. CDR1 and CDR2 (germline): SGDLS, YYNGEE. V lost 4 bases and J 7 bases, leaving 11 bases between the germline ends. The CDR3 spans 13 residues. The CDR3: CASSPGVFEKLFF. Written as DNA, the CDR3 is TGTGCCAGCAGCCCCGGGGTATTTGAAAAACTGTTTTTT. The whole variable domain, remainder taken from reference TRBV9 and TRBJ1-4, is DSGVTQTPKHLITATGQRVTLRCSPRSGDLSVYWYQQSLDQGLQFLIQYYNGEERAKGNILERFSAQQFPDLHSELNLSSLELGDSALYFCASSPGVFEKLFFGSGTQLSVL.

The chain combines TRBV19 with TRBJ2-5; D possibly corresponds to TRBD2 (5 bases). This CDR3 region has 15 residues. Germline V gene sequence: CDR1 LNHDA, CDR2 SQIVND (reference sequence). Trimming took off 3 bases at V and 1 base at J, with 12 bases between the two ends. The CDR3 sequence: CASSIQLGSQETQYF. CDR3 bases: TGTGCCAGTAGTATTCAACTAGGATCCCAAGAGACCCAGTACTTC.

This clonotype was counted at least ten times. The chain carries TRBV7-2 and TRBJ1-6; D unclear. Trimming left V 1 base short and J 9 bases short, with 7 bases between. Germline loops: CDR1 SGHTA, CDR2 FQGNSA. The CDR3 consists of 13 residues. Here the CDR3 reads CASSLVEGSPLHF. Here the CDR3 DNA reads TGTGCCAGCAGCTTAGTGGAGGGTTCACCCCTCCACTTT.

Turning to this clonotype: With a much larger clone just one base away, this may be a read error. This chain uses TRBV28 with TRBJ2-7; D tentatively fits TRBD1 or TRBD2 (6 bases each). CDR3 size: 13 residues. Germline V gives CDR1 MDHEN, CDR2 SYDVKM. This chain's CDR3 is CAGSLSGAEEQYF. Written as DNA, the CDR3 is TGTGCCGGCAGTTTATCGGGGGCGGAGGAGCAGTACTTC.

This clonotype was counted at least ten times. The chain joins TRBV6-1 to TRBJ2-7; TRBD1 is a possible D gene (6 bases). Trimming cost V 6 bases and J 0 bases, with 15 bases left between them. CDR1 and CDR2 (germline): MNHNS, SASEGT. CDR3 length: 15 residues. CDR3: CASSITRQASYEQYF. The CDR3 DNA is TGTGCCAGCAGCATAACCCGACAGGCCTCCTACGAGCAGTACTTC.

The gene calls are TRBV5-8 and TRBJ2-3, with 10 bases lining up with TRBD2. J was trimmed by 3 bases and V by 4 bases; bases with no gene match: 8. Germline values: CDR1 SGHTS, CDR2 YDEGEE. The CDR3 sequence is 16 residues long. CDR3 in DNA: TGTGCCAGCAGCCCGGCCACTAGCGGGAAGACAGATACGCAGTATTTT. Protein product: CASSPATSGKTDTQYF.

The V gene is TRBV7-3, the J gene TRBJ2-3; the match to TRBD2 covers 14 bases. This CDR3 is 18 amino acids long. V lost 1 base and J lost 5; bases outside the gene matches: 8. Germline values: CDR1 SGHTA, CDR2 FQGTGA. The CDR3 DNA reads as TGTGCCAGCAGCTTAAGCGGGACTAGCGGGGGTCCGGTAGATACGCAGTATTTT. Translation: CASSLSGTSGGPVDTQYF.

This clonotype was detected only a few times. The chain recombines TRBV20-1 with TRBJ2-7; 8 positions agree with TRBD2. Germline CDR1 is DFQATT and CDR2 is SNEGSKA (reference sequence). Trimming took 2 bases from V and 4 from J; bases not matched to a gene: 10. This CDR3 contains 15 residues. CDR3 nucleotides: TGCAGTGCTAGACCCATTGGAAGCGGGAGTTACGAGCAGTACTTC. Its translation is CSARPIGSGSYEQYF.

This clonotype came up many times. The CDR3 reads CASSPPGLAGLVSYEQYF. CDR3 DNA sequence: TGTGCCAGTAGTCCCCCGGGACTAGCGGGGCTCGTCTCCTACGAGCAGTACTTC. The chain recombines TRBV19 with TRBJ2-7, with 13 bases lining up with TRBD2. V was clipped by 5 bases and J by 0 bases; unmatched bases: 10. CDR1 is LNHDA and CDR2 is SQIVND in the germline V gene (reference sequence). There are 18 residues in the CDR3.

At least ten counts were recorded for this clonotype. This chain links TRBV2 with TRBJ2-2, with TRBD1 identical over 9 bases. The CDR3 covers 16 residues. Germline loops: CDR1 SNHLY, CDR2 FYNNEI. Trimming removed 6 bases from V and 5 bases from J; junction bases left unmatched: 10. The CDR3 loop is CASSVGQGVTTGELFF. CDR3 in DNA: TGTGCCAGCAGCGTGGGACAGGGAGTTACAACCGGGGAGCTGTTTTTT. Combining the CDR3 with reference TRBV2 and TRBJ2-2 gives the whole variable domain EPEVTQTPSHQVTQMGQEVILRCVPISNHLYFYWYRQILGQKVEFLVSFYNNEISEKSEIFDDQFSVERPDGSNFTLKIRSTKLEDSAMYFCASSVGQGVTTGELFFGEGSRLTVL.

This clonotype was seen repeatedly, ten times or more. The chain carries TRBV28 and TRBJ2-7; the D is unclear. CDR3 size: 14 residues. CDR1 and CDR2 from the germline V gene are MDHEN and SYDVKM. The V end was cut by 3 bases, the J end by 2 bases, with 11 bases between. The CDR3 protein is CASSLESEAYEQYF. In nucleotides, the CDR3 is TGTGCCAGCAGTTTGGAGAGCGAAGCCTACGAGCAGTACTTC.

This clonotype was detected ten times or more. The J gene is TRBJ2-4, the V gene TRBV20-1, with a possible D match to TRBD2 (6 bases). V lost 6 bases and J lost 9, with 24 bases in between. The length of the CDR3 is 15 residues. Germline V gene sequence: CDR1 DFQATT, CDR2 SNEGSKA (reference sequence). DNA of the CDR3: TGCAGTGCAGGGAGACTAGGCGGGCACGGCCCCATTCAGTACTTC. It codes for CSAGRLGGHGPIQYF.

The genes are TRBV30 and TRBJ1-2; D is unresolved. From germline, CDR1 is GTSNPN and CDR2 SVGIG (reference sequence). V was pared by 8 bases and J by 8 bases, with 9 bases between. CDR3 length: 9 residues. As DNA, the CDR3 is TGTGCCCTTATACCCGGCTACACCTTC. Translation: CALIPGYTF.

This clonotype was found a few times. This chain uses TRBV20-1 with TRBJ1-5; a possible D gene is TRBD1 (6 bases). Between the trimmed V and J ends, which lost 1 base and 7 bases, there was a span of 14 bases. Per the germline V gene, CDR1 is DFQATT and CDR2 is SNEGSKA (reference sequence). The CDR3 has 14 amino acids. The CDR3 DNA is TGCAGTGCTAGAGGGGACAAGGGGAACCAGCCCCAGCATTTT. Translation: CSARGDKGNQPQHF.

The chain employs TRBV7-2 and TRBJ2-3, with 7 positions matching TRBD2. The CDR3 runs to 20 residues. The trim removed 5 bases at V and 1 base at J, leaving 21 bases unmatched. Germline loops: CDR1 SGHTA, CDR2 FQGNSA. The CDR3 sequence is CASSPGELGEGFWGTDTQYF. The CDR3 DNA is TGTGCCAGCAGCCCCGGGGAGCTTGGGGAGGGGTTTTGGGGCACAGATACGCAGTATTTT.

This clonotype came up a few times. V usage is TRBV7-9 and J usage is TRBJ2-5, with TRBD1 as a possible D gene (5 bases). CDR3 length: 14 residues. Between the trimmed V and J ends, which lost 3 bases and 2 bases, there was a span of 10 bases. Germline V lookup: CDR1 SEHNR, CDR2 FQNEAQ (reference sequence). The CDR3 bases are TGTGCCAGCAGCTTTGACAGTTCTCAAGAGACCCAGTACTTC. It is translated as CASSFDSSQETQYF.

This clonotype was picked up many times. This chain connects TRBV29-1 to TRBJ1-2; TRBD1 is a possible D gene (6 bases). Deletions cut 1 base from V and 7 bases from J, with 10 bases between. CDR3 length: 12 amino acids. Germline values: CDR1 SQVTM, CDR2 ANQGSEA. CDR3 amino acids: CSVEVFRGGYTF. The CDR3 nucleotides are TGCAGCGTTGAAGTCTTCAGGGGTGGCTACACCTTC.